This TCR beta chain came from a study of blood T cells in healthy people across ages. The authors ran a second PCR of about 7 to 12 cycles using a sample-barcoded 5' primer and a J-beta primer mix. TCRdb called the 5' RACE reads again in MiXCR, with one record for every CDR3 protein. The sample carries 800,000 or so distinct CDR3 sequences, roughly 25% recorded once. Germline V gene data show CDR1 as SQVTM and CDR2 as ANQGSEA. The CDR3 totals 15 residues. This clonotype has just a few counts. The data were also submitted as part of a second study, on T cells of mothers and their children.

The receptor was isolated from a boy younger than 18 in good health. This chain links TRBV29-1 with TRBJ2-5; 9 bases map to TRBD1. The end of the DNA aligns better with TRBJ2-1, so the J call may be wrong. Material: blood. CDR3 DNA sequence: TGCAGCGTTGAATGGGGCTACAGGGGGCTCGGTGAGCAGTTCTTC. It translates to CSVEWGYRGLGEQFF.